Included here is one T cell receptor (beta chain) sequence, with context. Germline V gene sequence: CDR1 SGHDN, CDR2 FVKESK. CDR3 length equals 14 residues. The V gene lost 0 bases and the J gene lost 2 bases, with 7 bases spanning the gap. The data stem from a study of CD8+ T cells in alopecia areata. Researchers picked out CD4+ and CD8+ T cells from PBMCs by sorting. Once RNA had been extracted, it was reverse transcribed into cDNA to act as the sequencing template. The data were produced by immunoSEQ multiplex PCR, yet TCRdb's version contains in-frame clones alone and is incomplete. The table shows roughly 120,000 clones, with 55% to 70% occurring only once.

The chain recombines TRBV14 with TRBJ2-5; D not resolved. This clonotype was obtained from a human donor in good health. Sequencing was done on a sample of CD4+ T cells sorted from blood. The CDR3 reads CASSQDLGQETQYF. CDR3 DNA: TGTGCCAGCAGCCAAGATCTGGGGCAAGAGACCCAGTACTTC.